A selection of T cell receptor beta chains follows, all from one sample in a study of T cells in Graves' hyperthyroidism and ophthalmopathy. TCRdb re-called the multiplex PCR reads with MiXCR, one entry per CDR3 protein. The table records a few hundred thousand distinct CDR3 sequences, roughly a sixth of them present only once. Source material: blood. These receptors were collected from a woman younger than 35 with Graves' ophthalmopathy. CDR3s include the opening cysteine and the closing phenylalanine or tryptophan. The D gene is left open where the match is weak. Only some rows state a clone size, as once, few, many or a class for expanded clones.

>TRBJ2-5|NA|TRBV14|NA
CASSRGWQETQYF
TGTGCCAGCAGCCGAGGGTGGCAAGAGACCCAGTACTTC
>TRBJ2-6|NA|TRBV3-1|many
CASSQASSGANVLTF
TGTGCCAGCAGCCAAGCCTCCTCTGGGGCCAACGTCCTGACTTTC
>TRBJ1-2|NA|TRBV28|many
CASSLRVDYGYTF
TGTGCCAGCAGTTTGAGGGTGGACTATGGCTACACCTTC
>TRBJ2-7|TRBD2|TRBV5-1|once
CASSLRTSGLLFHEQYF
TGCGCCAGCAGCTTGAGGACTAGCGGACTATTGTTCCACGAGCAGTACTTC
>TRBJ1-2|NA|TRBV5-8|NA
CASSYVWGYTF
TGTGCCAGCAGCTACGTATGGGGCTACACCTTC
>TRBJ2-1|TRBD1|TRBV20-1|many
CSARVPGTASYNEQFF
TGCAGTGCTAGAGTGCCCGGGACAGCCTCCTACAATGAGCAGTTCTTC
>TRBJ2-2|TRBD1|TRBV11-3|many
CASSLDGQGDTGELFF
TGTGCCAGCAGCTTAGATGGACAGGGGGACACCGGGGAGCTGTTTTTT
>TRBJ2-3|NA|TRBV30|many
CAWSVDGTSTDTQYF
TGTGCCTGGAGTGTGGACGGGACTAGCACAGATACGCAGTATTTT
>TRBJ2-1|TRBD2|TRBV28|many
CASSSPFLAGGYNEQFF
TGTGCCAGCAGTTCCCCGTTTCTAGCGGGAGGTTACAATGAGCAGTTCTTC
>TRBJ2-4|NA|TRBV5-5|few
CASSSSLTKNIQYF
TGTGCCAGCAGCTCTTCCCTAACCAAAAACATTCAGTACTTC
>TRBJ1-5|NA|TRBV28|NA
CASSLQGRYSNQPQHF
TGTGCCAGCAGTTTACAGGGGAGATACAGCAATCAGCCCCAGCATTTT
>TRBJ2-3|NA|TRBV6-1|few
CASSERASDTDTQYF
TGTGCCAGCAGTGAAAGGGCTAGCGACACAGATACGCAGTATTTT
>TRBJ1-1|TRBD1|TRBV30|NA
CAWSLETGTTTEAFF
TGTGCCTGGAGTCTAGAGACAGGGACGACTACTGAAGCTTTCTTT
>TRBJ2-2|NA|TRBV28|few
CASSFTRRIANTGELFF
TGTGCCAGCAGTTTTACCAGGAGGATCGCGAACACCGGGGAGCTGTTTTTT
>TRBJ1-1|TRBD1|TRBV6-1|many
CASSEVAGGNLNTEAFF
TGTGCCAGCAGTGAAGTGGCAGGGGGGAATTTGAACACTGAAGCTTTCTTT
>TRBJ1-5|NA|TRBV27|many
CASSRTGLNQPQHF
TGTGCCAGCAGCAGAACAGGACTCAATCAGCCCCAGCATTTT
>TRBJ1-1|NA|TRBV19|few
CASSVGLGSTEAFF
TGTGCCAGTAGTGTGGGGTTGGGTTCCACTGAAGCTTTCTTT
>TRBJ1-2|NA|TRBV25-1|few
CASSASGTPNYGYTF
TGTGCCAGCAGTGCGAGTGGTACCCCCAACTATGGCTACACCTTC
>TRBJ2-7|NA|TRBV2|many
CASSEEGGSENEQYF
TGTGCCAGCAGTGAAGAGGGGGGGTCGGAAAACGAGCAGTACTTC
>TRBJ2-7|NA|TRBV9|few
CASSVGLTYEQYF
TGTGCCAGCAGCGTAGGACTAACCTACGAGCAGTACTTC
>TRBJ2-3|TRBD2|TRBV9|few
CASSVATGGRSTDTQYF
TGTGCCAGCAGCGTAGCTACGGGGGGGCGATCGACAGATACGCAGTATTTT
>TRBJ1-2|NA|TRBV7-2|many
CASSLEGVLYGYTF
TGTGCCAGCAGCTTAGAGGGAGTACTCTATGGCTACACCTTC
>TRBJ1-1|NA|TRBV28|NA
CASSLIISGLTEAFF
TGTGCCAGCAGTTTAATAATTTCAGGGTTAACTGAAGCTTTCTTT
>TRBJ2-3|NA|TRBV12-3/TRBV12-4|many
CASTLRALGGAQTDTQYF
TGTGCCAGCACCTTAAGGGCCCTTGGGGGGGCGCAAACAGATACGCAGTATTTT
>TRBJ1-2|NA|TRBV28|few
CASSSEGYTF
TGTGCCAGCAGCTCGGAAGGCTACACCTTC
>TRBJ1-5|NA|TRBV19|once
CASKDGGGSYSNQPQHF
TGTGCCAGTAAGGACGGCGGGGGATCTTATAGCAATCAGCCCCAGCATTTT
>TRBJ1-5|NA|TRBV28|few
CASSFATGPINQPQHF
TGTGCCAGCAGCTTTGCCACCGGGCCAATAAATCAGCCCCAGCATTTT
>TRBJ1-5|NA|TRBV28|many
CASRAPTQGGPQHF
TGTGCCAGCAGGGCCCCGACACAGGGCGGGCCCCAGCATTTT
>TRBJ2-3|NA|TRBV20-1|many
CSASGLPIVKGTQYF
TGCAGTGCAAGCGGACTTCCGATTGTGAAGGGGACGCAGTATTTT
>TRBJ1-2|NA|TRBV6-1|few
CASSEARSNYGYTF
TGTGCCAGCAGTGAAGCGAGGTCTAACTATGGCTACACCTTC
>TRBJ2-6|NA|TRBV5-6|NA
CASRLGQVSSGANVLTF
TGTGCCAGCAGACTGGGGCAGGTCAGCTCTGGGGCCAACGTCCTGACTTTC
>TRBJ2-7|TRBD1|TRBV11-3|NA
CARPGGNQTYEQYF
TGTGCCCGCCCAGGGGGAAACCAAACCTACGAGCAGTACTTC
>TRBJ1-1|NA|TRBV7-6|NA
CASSLRVRDLNTEAFF
TGTGCCAGCAGCTTGCGGGTTCGGGATTTGAACACTGAAGCTTTCTTT
>TRBJ2-7|TRBD1|TRBV6-1|many
CASSEAGTGGIEQYF
TGTGCCAGCAGTGAAGCGGGGACAGGGGGCATCGAGCAGTACTTC
>TRBJ1-2|NA|TRBV4-2|few
CASSPRDPLRGYTF
TGTGCCAGCAGCCCAAGAGATCCGCTGAGGGGCTACACCTTC
>TRBJ1-2|TRBD1|TRBV5-6|few
CASSLRQGRREANYSYTF
TGTGCCAGCAGCTTAAGACAGGGAAGGAGGGAGGCTAACTATAGCTACACCTTC
>TRBJ2-7|NA|TRBV28|many
CASSLLSGREQYF
TGTGCCAGCAGTTTGTTGTCAGGGAGGGAGCAGTACTTC
>TRBJ2-7|NA|TRBV7-2|many
CASSSHANRPYEQYF
TGTGCCAGCAGCTCCCACGCGAATCGACCCTACGAGCAGTACTTC
>TRBJ2-3|TRBD1|TRBV18|many
CASTGTGVGDTQYF
TGTGCCAGCACCGGGACAGGGGTTGGAGATACGCAGTATTTT
>TRBJ2-2|NA|TRBV27|NA
CASSPGQINTGELFF
TGTGCCAGCAGCCCTGGACAGATAAACACCGGGGAGCTGTTTTTT
>TRBJ2-1|TRBD1|TRBV10-2|NA
CASSELRGQRGNEQFF
TGCGCCAGCAGTGAGCTCAGGGGGCAAAGAGGTAATGAGCAGTTCTTC
>TRBJ2-7|NA|TRBV5-1|many
CASSLEGEHYEQYF
TGCGCCAGCAGCTTGGAGGGGGAGCACTACGAGCAGTACTTC
>TRBJ1-6|NA|TRBV11-2|many
CASSLGQPYNSPLHF
TGTGCCAGCAGCTTAGGACAACCTTATAATTCACCCCTCCACTTT
>TRBJ2-7|TRBD2|TRBV7-6|NA
CANSEGLAGGGAYEQYF
TGTGCCAACAGCGAGGGGCTAGCGGGGGGTGGCGCCTACGAGCAGTACTTC
>TRBJ2-7|TRBD1|TRBV3-1|many
CASSLGGTGGPFLEQYF
TGTGCCAGCAGCCTCGGCGGGACAGGGGGCCCCTTCCTCGAGCAGTACTTC
>TRBJ2-3|TRBD1|TRBV5-1|NA
CASSVGQGAFTDTQYF
TGCGCCAGCAGCGTTGGACAGGGGGCATTCACAGATACGCAGTATTTT
>TRBJ2-5|NA|TRBV3-1|once
CASSLRTAIQETQYF
TGTGCCAGCAGCCTCAGAACAGCGATACAAGAGACCCAGTACTTC